The 17 T cell receptor beta chains reported below all come from one sample, sequenced in a study of shared clonotypes between healthy human individuals. Measured with immunoSEQ multiplex PCR; TCRdb has only the in-frame clones, and not every one. The sample lists 330,000 or so clones, around 70% seen once, with roughly 10% in the top ten. Sequencing was performed on memory CD4+ T cells sorted from blood. As to subset: CD45RA-negative fraction. The receptors were sampled from a young man in good health.

Notes on this clone: A junction end diverges from the germline sequence, so it may reflect a read error. The chain has TRBV2 and TRBJ1-1, with TRBD1 as a possible D gene (5 bases). The CDR3 contains 12 residues. CDR1 and CDR2 from the germline V gene are SNHLY and FYNNEI. DNA of the CDR3: TGTGCCAGCAGTGAAGGGGGGGAAAGCCCTTTGTTT. It translates to CASSEGGESPLF.

The sample holds one count of this clone. CDR3 in amino acids: CASSRDREDEQFF. The CDR3 DNA follows: TGCGCCAGCAGCCGCGACAGGGAGGATGAGCAGTTCTTC. The chain uses TRBV5-1 and TRBJ2-1; TRBD1 might be the D (7 bases). Trimming stripped 4 bases from V and 8 bases from J, with 13 bases between. Germline CDR1 reads SGHRS; CDR2 reads YFSETQ. CDR3 length: 13 amino acids.

Comments on this clone: Other DNA sequences in the sample encode the same CDR3. The V and J genes are TRBV5-4 and TRBJ2-7, with D unclear. V was clipped by 2 bases and J by 4 bases, with 7 bases between them. CDR3 length: 12 residues. The germline CDR1 and CDR2 sequences are SGHNT and YYREEE (reference sequence). The CDR3 nucleotides read TGTGCCAGCAGCTTAGACGGATACGAGCAGTACTTC. Amino acids: CASSLDGYEQYF.

This clone showed up many times. This chain uses TRBV19 with TRBJ1-1; D unresolved. V was shortened by 8 bases and J by 3 bases, with 10 bases between the two germline ends. Per germline, CDR1 LNHDA and CDR2 SQIVND (reference sequence). The CDR3 totals 12 residues. CDR3 region: CASDPGDTEAFF. DNA for the CDR3: TGTGCCAGTGATCCCGGGGACACTGAAGCTTTCTTT.

This chain links TRBV25-1 with TRBJ1-2; D gene uncertain. The CDR3 is made up of 13 amino acids. The germline V gene encodes CDR1 MGHDK and CDR2 SYGVNS. V was shortened by 2 bases and J by 7 bases, with 11 bases between the two germline ends. The CDR3 DNA is TGTGCCAGCAGTGAAACCCCCAGTTTTGGCTACACCTTC. It is translated as CASSETPSFGYTF.

This clone was detected only a few times. J is TRBJ2-7 and V is TRBV10-1, with TRBD1 identical over 8 bases. CDR3 length equals 13 residues. J was trimmed by 7 bases and V by 6 bases; bases with no gene match: 8. Germline assignment: CDR1 WNHNN and CDR2 SYGVQD (reference sequence). DNA of the CDR3: TGCGCCAGCAGCCGGACAGGGTCCTTTGAGCAGTACTTC. Translated: CASSRTGSFEQYF.

The rearrangement uses TRBV6-1 and TRBJ1-3; tentative D call: TRBD1 (5 bases). Trimming left V 8 bases short and J 1 base short, with 9 bases between. Germline V gene data show CDR1 as MNHNS and CDR2 as SASEGT. The CDR3 has 13 amino acids. The CDR3 DNA reads TGTGCCAGCCAGGGCTATTCTGGAAACACCATATATTTT. Its protein is CASQGYSGNTIYF.

This clone has more than one count but fewer than ten. This same CDR3 is encoded by further DNA sequences in the sample. The chain joins TRBV5-1 to TRBJ2-3, with unresolved D. With 0 bases removed from V and 1 base from J, the gap between germline ends came to 6 bases. Germline assignment: CDR1 SGHRS and CDR2 YFSETQ. There are 14 residues in the CDR3. CDR3 region: CASSLDSGTDTQYF. For the CDR3, the DNA is TGCGCCAGCAGCTTGGATTCCGGCACAGATACGCAGTATTTT. The full variable domain, its missing parts supplied by reference TRBV5-1 and TRBJ2-3, is KAGVTQTPRYLIKTRGQQVTLSCSPISGHRSVSWYQQTPGQGLQFLFEYFSETQRNKGNFPGRFSGRQFSNSRSEMNVSTLELGDSALYLCASSLDSGTDTQYFGPGTRLTVL.

The CDR3 DNA reads TGTGCCAGCAGTACACTAGCGGGAGCGGTAGATACGCAGTATTTT. It codes for CASSTLAGAVDTQYF. The V gene is TRBV28, the J gene TRBJ2-3; 11 nucleotides agree with TRBD2. The V and J ends lost 5 bases and 5 bases, in that order; junction bases with no gene match: 6. Germline V gene data show CDR1 as MDHEN and CDR2 as SYDVKM. The CDR3 has 15 amino acids.

The chain combines TRBV7-2 with TRBJ2-3; tentatively, D is TRBD2 (5 bases). The CDR3 runs to 12 residues. Trimming stripped 3 bases from V and 6 bases from J, with 7 bases between. Germline CDR1 SGHTA, CDR2 FQGNSA. CDR3 loop: CASSFGEDTQYF. The CDR3 DNA follows: TGTGCCAGCAGCTTCGGGGAGGATACGCAGTATTTT.

This rearrangement joins TRBV19 to TRBJ1-5; TRBD1 aligns across 7 bases. From germline, CDR1 is LNHDA and CDR2 SQIVND (reference sequence). This CDR3 has 16 amino acids. V lost 5 bases, J lost 5 bases, and 12 bases stayed unmatched. CDR3: CASSSPRGGADQPQHF. The CDR3 DNA reads as TGTGCCAGTAGTTCGCCGCGAGGGGGCGCGGATCAGCCCCAGCATTTT.

V usage is TRBV11-1 and J usage is TRBJ2-5; TRBD1 aligns across 7 bases. The CDR3 totals 16 residues. Trimming at V came to 5 bases and at J to 1 base, leaving 10 bases not matched to a gene. Germline CDR1 reads SGHAT; CDR2 reads FQDESV (reference sequence). DNA for the CDR3: TGTGCCAGCAGCAGAATGGGACAGAAAAGCCAAGAGACCCAGTACTTC. Its protein product is CASSRMGQKSQETQYF.

V gene TRBV10-1 combines with J gene TRBJ2-3; D gene unclear. This CDR3 spans 13 amino acids. V was shortened by 4 bases and J by 10 bases, with 15 bases between the two germline ends. Germline V gives CDR1 WNHNN, CDR2 SYGVQD (reference sequence). The CDR3 bases are TGCGCCAGCAGTGCGTCCCAGAGTGGGGCGCAGTATTTT. This sequence encodes CASSASQSGAQYF.

The J gene is TRBJ2-7, the V gene TRBV5-4; 7 bases match TRBD1. The CDR3 is made up of 18 amino acids. V shed 4 bases, J shed 0 bases, and the junction held 16 bases outside the gene matches. Germline values: CDR1 SGHNT, CDR2 YYREEE (reference sequence). Here the CDR3 reads CASSVGGRQGRHSYEQYF. For the CDR3, the DNA is TGTGCCAGCAGCGTAGGGGGAAGACAGGGCAGGCACTCCTACGAGCAGTACTTC.

The chain recombines TRBV7-9 with TRBJ1-1, with no clear D. CDR1 is SEHNR and CDR2 is FQNEAQ in the germline V gene (reference sequence). V was clipped by 3 bases and J by 0 bases, with 5 bases between them. The CDR3 loop spans 13 amino acids. Here the CDR3 DNA reads TGTGCCAGCAGCTTGCCGTTGAACACTGAAGCTTTCTTT. This sequence encodes CASSLPLNTEAFF.

This chain connects TRBV29-1 to TRBJ2-7; TRBD2 is a possible D gene (6 bases). The CDR3 is 12 residues long. Germline assignment: CDR1 SQVTM and CDR2 ANQGSEA. V was clipped by 5 bases and J by 4 bases, with 12 bases between them. Written as DNA, the CDR3 is TGCAGCGTTCGGCGGGGAAGTTACGAGCAGTACTTC. Its translation: CSVRRGSYEQYF.

This clone was seen a single time. This chain joins TRBV11-2 and TRBJ2-7, with a weak D call TRBD2 (5 bases). V was trimmed by 3 bases and J by 6 bases, leaving 18 bases between them. CDR3 length equals 15 residues. Germline-derived CDR1 and CDR2 are SGHAT and FQNNGV. CDR3 DNA: TGTGCCAGCAGCTTCGGTACTAGTGAGGTTATCGAGCAGTACTTC. It yields the protein CASSFGTSEVIEQYF.